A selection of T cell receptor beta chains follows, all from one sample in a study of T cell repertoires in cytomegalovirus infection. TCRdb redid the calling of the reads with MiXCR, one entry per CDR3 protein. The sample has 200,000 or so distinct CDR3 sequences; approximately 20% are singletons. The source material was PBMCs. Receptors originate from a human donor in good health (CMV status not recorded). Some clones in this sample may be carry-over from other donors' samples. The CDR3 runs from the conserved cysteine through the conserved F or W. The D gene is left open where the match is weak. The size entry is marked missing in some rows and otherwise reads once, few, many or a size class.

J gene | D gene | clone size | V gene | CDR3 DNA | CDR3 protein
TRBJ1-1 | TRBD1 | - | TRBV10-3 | TGTGCCATCAGTGTGTCTCCGGACAGGGGGAGCACTGAAGCTTTCTTT | CAISVSPDRGSTEAFF
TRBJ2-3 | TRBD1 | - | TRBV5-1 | TGCGCCAGCAGCCCTGGACAGGGCCCGCGGGCAGATACGCAGTATTTT | CASSPGQGPRADTQYF
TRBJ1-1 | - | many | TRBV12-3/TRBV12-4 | TGTGCCAGCAGTTTCACGGTTGGGACTGAAGCTTTCTTT | CASSFTVGTEAFF
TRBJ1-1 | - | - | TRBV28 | TGTGCCAGCAGTGAACAGGGCGGGGCTAACACTGAAGCTTTCTTT | CASSEQGGANTEAFF
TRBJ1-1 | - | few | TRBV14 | TGTGCCAGCAGCCAACAAACAGGAAAGAACACTGAAGCTTTCTTT | CASSQQTGKNTEAFF
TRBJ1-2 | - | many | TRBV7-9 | TGTGCCAGCAGCCCGGGTTCTTTCTATGGCTACACCTTC | CASSPGSFYGYTF
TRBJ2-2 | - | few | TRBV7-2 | TGTGCCAGCAGCTTAGGGGGGGCTCTTAGTACCGGGGAGCTGTTTTTT | CASSLGGALSTGELFF
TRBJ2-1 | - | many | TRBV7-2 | TGTGCCAGCAGCTTAGAACAGGGAGTTTACAATGAGCAGTTCTTC | CASSLEQGVYNEQFF
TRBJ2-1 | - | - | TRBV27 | TGTGCCAGCAGTCCTAGCACCCAAACCTACAATGAGCAGTTCTTC | CASSPSTQTYNEQFF
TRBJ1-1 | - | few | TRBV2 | TGTGCCAGCAGTACAGGGGAAGCTTTCTTT | CASSTGEAFF
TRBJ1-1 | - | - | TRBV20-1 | TGCAGTGCTAGGCCTCCGAACACTGAAGCTTTCTTT | CSARPPNTEAFF
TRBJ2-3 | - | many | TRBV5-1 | TGCGCCAGCAGCTCAGCAGGACCTTTCACAGATACGCAGTATTTT | CASSSAGPFTDTQYF
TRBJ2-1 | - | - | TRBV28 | TGTGCCAGCGGACGCACAGATGAGAGGAGGAATGAGCAGTTCTTC | CASGRTDERRNEQFF
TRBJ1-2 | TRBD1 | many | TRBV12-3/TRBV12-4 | TGTGCCAGCAGTTTACTCATCCAGGGGGCAGGTTCTGGCTACACCTTC | CASSLLIQGAGSGYTF
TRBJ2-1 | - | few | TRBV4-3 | TGCGCCAGCAGCCAAGATCGTTGGACAGACCGGTTCTTC | CASSQDRWTDRFF
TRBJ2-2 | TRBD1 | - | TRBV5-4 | TGTGCCAGCAGCCTAGGACAGGGGCCGGAAACCGGGGAGCTGTTTTTT | CASSLGQGPETGELFF
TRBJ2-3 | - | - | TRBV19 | TGTGCCAGTACCCCCTCGGCTATAGCAGATACGCAGTATTTT | CASTPSAIADTQYF
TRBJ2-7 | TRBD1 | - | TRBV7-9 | TGTGCCAGCAGCTCGCCTTCAGGACAGGGGGCCTACGAGCAGTACTTC | CASSSPSGQGAYEQYF
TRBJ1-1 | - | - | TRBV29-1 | TGCAGCGTTGTTATGGTCACTGAAGCTTTCTTT | CSVVMVTEAFF
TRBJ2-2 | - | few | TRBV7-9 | TGTGCCAGCAGTAAGAGTGAGGCGGAGCTGTTTTTT | CASSKSEAELFF
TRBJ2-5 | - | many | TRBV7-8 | TGTGCCAGCAGCTGGCGACGGACTGGGGGATTGGTGGGGAGTTCGGTACAAGAGACCCAGTACTTC | CASSWRRTGGLVGSSVQETQYF
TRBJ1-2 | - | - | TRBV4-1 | TGCGCCAGCAGCCAAGATCCGGGGAACTATGGCTACACCTTC | CASSQDPGNYGYTF
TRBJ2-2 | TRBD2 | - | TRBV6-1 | TGTGCCAGCAGTCCGGGACTAGCGGTGAACACCGGGGAGCTGTTTTTT | CASSPGLAVNTGELFF
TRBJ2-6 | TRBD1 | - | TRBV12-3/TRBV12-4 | TGTGACAGCAGTAGACAGGGAGACGGGGCCAACGTCCTGACTTTC | CDSSRQGDGANVLTF
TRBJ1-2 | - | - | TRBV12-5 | TGTGCTAGTGGTTTGGTACAGACGGCCTATGGCTACACCTTC | CASGLVQTAYGYTF
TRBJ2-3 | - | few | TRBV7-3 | TGTGCCAGCAGCCGTGGGGTCAGTACAGATACGCAGTATTTT | CASSRGVSTDTQYF
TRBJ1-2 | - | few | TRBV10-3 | TGTGCCATCAGTGAGGGAGGCACAGGTTATCATGGCTACACCTTC | CAISEGGTGYHGYTF
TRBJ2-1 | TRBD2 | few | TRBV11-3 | TGTGCCAGCAGCTTAGCTGCGGCGGGAGGAAGGAATGAGCAGTTCTTC | CASSLAAAGGRNEQFF
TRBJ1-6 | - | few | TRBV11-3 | TGTGCCAGCAGCTTGTCGCCAGGGCAATCACCCCTCCACTTT | CASSLSPGQSPLHF
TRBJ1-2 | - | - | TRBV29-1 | TGCAGCGTTGAAGCGTCACGAAACTATGGCTACACCTTC | CSVEASRNYGYTF
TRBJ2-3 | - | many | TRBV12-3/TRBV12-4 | TGTGCCAGCAGTTTTGGGCGCACAGATACGCAGTATTTT | CASSFGRTDTQYF
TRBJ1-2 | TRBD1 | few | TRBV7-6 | TGTGCCAGCAGCTCGGACAGGGGCGTTACGCTTGGCTACACCTTC | CASSSDRGVTLGYTF
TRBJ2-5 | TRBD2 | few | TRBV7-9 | TGTGCCAGCAGCCCAGGGACTAGCGGGAGGCCCGTACAAGAGACCCAGTACTTC | CASSPGTSGRPVQETQYF
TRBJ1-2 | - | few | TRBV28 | TGTGCCAGCAGTTCGGGGCAGGACCACTATGGCTACACCTTC | CASSSGQDHYGYTF
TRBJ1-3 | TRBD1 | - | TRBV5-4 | TGTGCCAGCAGCCTCAAACATACCGGGACAGGGGGTGAAAACACCATATATTTT | CASSLKHTGTGGENTIYF
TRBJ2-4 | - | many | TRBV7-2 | TGTGCCAGCAGCTTAGCGGGCTCAGGTCTAAAGAAAAACATTCAGTACTTC | CASSLAGSGLKKNIQYF
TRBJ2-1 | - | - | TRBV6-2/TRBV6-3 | TGTGCCAGCAGTCCGAGGGGGGGAGCACGGAATGAGCAGTTCTTC | CASSPRGGARNEQFF
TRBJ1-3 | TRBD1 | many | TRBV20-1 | TGCAGTGCTGGGCGGACAGGGGTGACGAGCACCATATATTTT | CSAGRTGVTSTIYF
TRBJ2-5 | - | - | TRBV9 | TGTGCCAGCAGCGCAAGGGGGACGAGAGAGACCCAGTACTTC | CASSARGTRETQYF
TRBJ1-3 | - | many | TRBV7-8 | TGTGCCAGCAGCTGGGAGGGGGGCCGTGGAAACACCATATATTTT | CASSWEGGRGNTIYF
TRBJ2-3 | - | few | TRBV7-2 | TGTGCCAGCAGCTTTGGTGTCACAGATACGCAGTATTTT | CASSFGVTDTQYF
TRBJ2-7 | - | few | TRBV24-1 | TGTGCCACCAGTGCTCCAGATTACGAGCAGTACTTC | CATSAPDYEQYF
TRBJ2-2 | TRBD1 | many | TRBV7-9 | TGTGCCAGCGGCCAGACCCGGGACAGGGTCACCGGGGAGCTGTTTTTT | CASGQTRDRVTGELFF
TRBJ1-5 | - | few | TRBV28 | TGTGCCAGCAGTCACAATCAGCCCCAGCATTTT | CASSHNQPQHF
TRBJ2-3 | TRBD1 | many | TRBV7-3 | TGTGCCAGCAGCTTCGACAGGGGCACAGATACGCAGTATTTT | CASSFDRGTDTQYF
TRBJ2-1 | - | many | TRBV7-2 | TGTGCCAGCAGCTTCGACCGGAGCTCCTACAATGAGCAGTTCTTC | CASSFDRSSYNEQFF
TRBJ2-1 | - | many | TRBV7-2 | TGTGCCAGCAGCTTAGAGACAGCCGACGGTGAGCAGTTCTTC | CASSLETADGEQFF
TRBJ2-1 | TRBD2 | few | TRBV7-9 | TGTGCCAGCAGCCGTACTAGCGATGAGCAGTTCTTC | CASSRTSDEQFF
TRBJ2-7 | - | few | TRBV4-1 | TGCGCCAGCAGCCAGCCCGGACGGAACTCCTACGAGCAGTACTTC | CASSQPGRNSYEQYF
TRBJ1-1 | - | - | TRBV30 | TGTGCCTGGAGTCTAGAAGGGCATAACACTGAAGCTTTCTTT | CAWSLEGHNTEAFF
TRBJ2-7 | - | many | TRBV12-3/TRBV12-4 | TGTGCCAGCAGTTTAAAGGGATCGTCCTACGAGCAGTACTTC | CASSLKGSSYEQYF
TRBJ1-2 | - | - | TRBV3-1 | TGTGCCAGCAGCCAGGGATATGGCTACACCTTC | CASSQGYGYTF
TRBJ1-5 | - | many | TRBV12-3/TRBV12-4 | TGTGCCAGCAGTCCCCCCGGGGCACCCAATCAGCCCCAGCATTTT | CASSPPGAPNQPQHF